A selection of T cell receptor beta chains follows, all from one sample in a study of cytomegalovirus exposure and HLA in healthy donors. Sequencing was performed with immunoSEQ multiplex PCR; in TCRdb, only in-frame clones are kept and a portion is missing. This table has 150,000 to 200,000 clones, roughly 82% appearing once. Sequencing input: PBMCs. Source of these receptors: a woman under 30 in good health and CMV-seronegative. Both conserved end residues are part of each CDR3. Fields, in order: clone size, J gene, V gene, D gene, CDR3 DNA, CDR3 protein. D genes are given only for firm matches. Only part of the rows carry a size: once, few, many, or a class if the clone is expanded.

NA,TRBJ2-3,TRBV9,TRBD2,TGTGCCAGCAGCGGCCCTAGCGGGGGGTTGGATACGCAGTATTTT,CASSGPSGGLDTQYF
NA,TRBJ1-5,TRBV5-6,TRBD1,TGTGCCAGCAGGGGACAGGGCTCGAATCAGCCCCAGCATTTT,CASRGQGSNQPQHF
NA,TRBJ1-1,TRBV29-1,NA,TGCAGCGGTGGGGGGACGCGGCCTGAAGCTTTCTTT,CSGGGTRPEAFF
NA,TRBJ2-1,TRBV6-1,NA,TGTGCCAGCAGTGAACCGGGACGCCGGAGGGAGTTCTTC,CASSEPGRRREFF
NA,TRBJ2-7,TRBV19,TRBD2,TGTGCCACCAAAGAGCGGGAGGGCCTGAACGAGCAGTACTTC,CATKEREGLNEQYF
NA,TRBJ2-6,TRBV5-1,NA,TGCGCCAGCAGCTTGGGAGCTGGGGCCAACGTCCTGACTTTC,CASSLGAGANVLTF
NA,TRBJ2-7,TRBV10-3,NA,TGTGCCATCAGTGAGGCAGCGAGTACGGAAGACGAGCAGTACTTC,CAISEAASTEDEQYF
few,TRBJ2-5,TRBV5-1,NA,TGCGCCAGCAGCTTCTCGGGAGAAGAGACCCAGTACTTC,CASSFSGEETQYF
NA,TRBJ2-3,TRBV16,NA,TGTGCCAGCAGCCAATTAAAAAGCACAGATACGCAGTATTTT,CASSQLKSTDTQYF
NA,TRBJ2-2,TRBV7-2,NA,TGTGCCAGCAGCTTAGGGACAGCCATGACCGGGGAGCTGTTTTTT,CASSLGTAMTGELFF